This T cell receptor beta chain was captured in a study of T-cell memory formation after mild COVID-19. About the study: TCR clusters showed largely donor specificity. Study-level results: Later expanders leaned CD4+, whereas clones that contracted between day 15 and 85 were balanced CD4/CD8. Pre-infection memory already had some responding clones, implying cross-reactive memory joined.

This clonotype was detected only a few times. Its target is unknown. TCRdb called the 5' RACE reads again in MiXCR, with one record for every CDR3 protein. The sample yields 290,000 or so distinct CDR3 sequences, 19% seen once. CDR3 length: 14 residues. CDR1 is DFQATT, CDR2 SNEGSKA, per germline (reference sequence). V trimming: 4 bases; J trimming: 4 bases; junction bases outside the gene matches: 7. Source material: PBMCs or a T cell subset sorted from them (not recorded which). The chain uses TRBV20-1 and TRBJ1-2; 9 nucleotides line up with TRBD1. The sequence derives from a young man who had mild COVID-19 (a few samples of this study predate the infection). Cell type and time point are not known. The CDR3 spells CSATVSDRGYGYTF. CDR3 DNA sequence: TGCAGTGCTACGGTATCGGACAGGGGCTATGGCTACACCTTC.